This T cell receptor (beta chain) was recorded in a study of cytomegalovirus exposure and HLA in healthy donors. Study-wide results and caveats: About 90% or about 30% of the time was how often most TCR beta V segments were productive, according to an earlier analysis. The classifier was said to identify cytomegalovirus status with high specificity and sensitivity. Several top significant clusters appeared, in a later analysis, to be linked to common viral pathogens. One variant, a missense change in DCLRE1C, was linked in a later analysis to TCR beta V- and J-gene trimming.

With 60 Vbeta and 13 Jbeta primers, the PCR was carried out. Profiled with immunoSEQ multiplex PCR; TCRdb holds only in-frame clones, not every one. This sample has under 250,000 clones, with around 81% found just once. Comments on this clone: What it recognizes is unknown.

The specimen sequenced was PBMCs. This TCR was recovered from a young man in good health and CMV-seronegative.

CDR3 residues: CASSPTQALGYEQYF. For the CDR3, the DNA is TGTGCCAGCAGCCCAACCCAGGCGCTCGGCTACGAGCAGTACTTC. The V call is TRBV25-1, the J call TRBJ2-7; no definite D call. Trimming left V 6 bases short and J 3 bases short, with 18 bases between. Germline V CDR1 and CDR2: MGHDK, SYGVNS. This CDR3 region has 15 residues.